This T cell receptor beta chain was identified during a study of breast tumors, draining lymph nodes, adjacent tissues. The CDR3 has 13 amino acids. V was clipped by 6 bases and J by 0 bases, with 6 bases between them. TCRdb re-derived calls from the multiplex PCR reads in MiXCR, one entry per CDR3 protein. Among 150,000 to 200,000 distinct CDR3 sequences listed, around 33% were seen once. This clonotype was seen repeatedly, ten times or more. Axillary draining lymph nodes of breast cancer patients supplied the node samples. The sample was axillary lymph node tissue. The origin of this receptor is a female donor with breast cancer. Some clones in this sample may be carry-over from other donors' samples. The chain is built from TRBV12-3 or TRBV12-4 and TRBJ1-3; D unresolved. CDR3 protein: CASRLRSGNTIYF. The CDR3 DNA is TGTGCCAGCAGGCTCCGCTCTGGAAACACCATATATTTT.